In its sample, the clone carrying this T cell receptor beta chain was seen a few times. Antigen unknown. One end of the junction fails to match germline, which may point to a read error. From germline, CDR1 is SGHVS and CDR2 FQNEAQ. The CDR3 covers 15 residues. The data derive from a study of CD8+CD57+ T cells in acquired aplastic anemia. Overall study: Sorting CD4+ and CD8+ cells gave DNA averaging approximately 3 ug. Overall study results and limits: Comparison of patients with controls identified about 30 shared CD8+ CDR3 sequences.

Template material for TCR beta VDJ and CDR3 profiling consisted of genomic DNA. TCRdb re-analysed the reads in MiXCR, keeping a single row per CDR3 protein. Here the sample spans 300,000 or so distinct CDR3 sequences, 55% to 60% being singletons. The sequence was collected from a human donor with severe aplastic anemia or a healthy control (not recorded which). Sequencing was carried out using sorted CD4+, CD8+, or CD8+CD57+ T cells (not recorded which) from PBMCs. The gene calls are TRBV7-8 and TRBJ2-7; D gene ambiguous. The CDR3 DNA reads TGTGCCAGCAGCTTATCAAAAACCTTCGGAGCCGAGTGGGGCTTC. Amino acids: CASSLSKTFGAEWGF.